This T cell receptor beta chain appears in the sequencing data of a study of blood T cell repertoires in COVID-19 (dated by TCRdb to 2020 to 2022). Looking at the study overall: Samples from collaborators originated in the United States, Italy and Spain and spanned both the acute and convalescent phases of COVID-19. Subjects who had been exposed to COVID-19, were actively infected with it, or had recovered from it provided the deeply sampled blood TCRbeta repertoires that made up the dataset. Sample metadata almost always included a de-identified subject ID, COVID-19 status, age in years and sex. Samples came from the ongoing ImmuneRACE study (first 160 participants) plus 1,254 subjects from 6 global collaborators. The repertoires were released in a freely available public database intended as a resource for research on the immune response to SARS-CoV-2. Where available, HLA class I and class II types were obtained from metadata supplied by the sample provider rather than from assay-based typing. The prospective study material was composed of cDNA or gDNA derived from T cells, B-cell-depleted T cells, or PBMCs.

Comments on this clone: Its antigen target is currently unknown. The input lacks base qualities; no much larger clone sits a single base away.

Collaborating institutions collected whole blood in K2EDTA tubes following their own protocols. For TCRbeta analysis, collaborators shipped samples as frozen whole blood, isolated PBMCs, or DNA extracted from either of those sample types. What the work shows at the level of the full study, not this receptor alone: The quantity of clinical and demographic metadata differed by source and by participant and was supplied without curation.

TCRbeta CDR3 regions were amplified from genomic DNA by means of the immunoSEQ Assay, a bias-controlled multiplex PCR. Turning to the authors' computational methods: Within the assay, amplification of reference gene primers was used to estimate how many nucleated cells each sample contained. Sequence reads were collapsed and filtered to measure the absolute abundance of every unique TCRbeta CDR3 rearrangement. Productive Simpson clonality was computed per sample as the square root of Simpson's diversity index over productive rearrangements. As stored in TCRdb, this immuneACCESS dataset retains in-frame rearrangements with V and J assigned. A fraction of the clones does not appear; measured against another copy, unresolved V genes explain less than half of the discrepancy, and the remainder lacks a known reason. That table gives V, J and clone size, and the DNA gave D and trimming. The sample table contains more than 110,000 clones; only one count was recorded for less than 85% of them. The biggest ten clones account for around 10% of the sample.

Sequencing used peripheral blood. The receptor was derived from a woman older than 75 in a cohort sampled during active or convalescent COVID-19.

The sequenced DNA is TGTGCCAGCAGTGACGGCGGCGGGGGGGACCCGCAAGAGACCCAGTACTTC. This sequence encodes CASSDGGGGDPQETQYF. The chain is assembled from TRBV2 and TRBJ2-5; 9 nucleotides in the junction match TRBD2. The junction shows trimming of 3 bases on V and 2 bases on J, and the gene matches do not reach 10 bases of it. For CDR1 and CDR2, the germline V gene lists SNHLY and FYNNEI. Counted from cysteine to phenylalanine, this CDR3 has 17 amino acids. Just the 51-base CDR3 DNA is kept, in frame starting at base 1.